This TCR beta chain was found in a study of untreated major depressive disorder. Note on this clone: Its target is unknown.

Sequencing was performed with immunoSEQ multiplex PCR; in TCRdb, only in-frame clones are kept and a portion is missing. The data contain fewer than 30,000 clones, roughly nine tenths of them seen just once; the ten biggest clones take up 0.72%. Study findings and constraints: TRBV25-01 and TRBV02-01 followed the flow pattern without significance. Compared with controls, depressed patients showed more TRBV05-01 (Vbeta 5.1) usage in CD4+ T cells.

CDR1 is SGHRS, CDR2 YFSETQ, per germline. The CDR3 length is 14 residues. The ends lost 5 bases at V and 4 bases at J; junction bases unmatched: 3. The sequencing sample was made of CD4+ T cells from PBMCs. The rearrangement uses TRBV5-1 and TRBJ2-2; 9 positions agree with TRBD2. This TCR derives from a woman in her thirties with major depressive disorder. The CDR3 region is CASSPRGGTGELFF. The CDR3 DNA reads TGCGCCAGCAGTCCGCGGGGGGGCACCGGGGAGCTGTTTTTT.